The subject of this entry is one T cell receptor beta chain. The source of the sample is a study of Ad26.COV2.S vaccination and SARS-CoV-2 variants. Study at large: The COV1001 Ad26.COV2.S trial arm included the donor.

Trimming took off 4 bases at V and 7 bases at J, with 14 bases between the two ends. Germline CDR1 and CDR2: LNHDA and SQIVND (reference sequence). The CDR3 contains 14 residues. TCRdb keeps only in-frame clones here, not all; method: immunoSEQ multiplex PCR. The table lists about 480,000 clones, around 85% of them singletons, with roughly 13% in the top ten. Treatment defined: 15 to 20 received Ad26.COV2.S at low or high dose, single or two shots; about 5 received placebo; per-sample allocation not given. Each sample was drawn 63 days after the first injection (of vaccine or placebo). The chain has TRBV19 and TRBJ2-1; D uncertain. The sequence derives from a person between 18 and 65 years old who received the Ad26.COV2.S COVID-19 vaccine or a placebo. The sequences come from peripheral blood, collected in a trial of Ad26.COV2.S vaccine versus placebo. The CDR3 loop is CASSTSDRGNEQFF. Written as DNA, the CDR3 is TGTGCCAGTAGTACCTCCGATCGTGGGAATGAGCAGTTCTTC.